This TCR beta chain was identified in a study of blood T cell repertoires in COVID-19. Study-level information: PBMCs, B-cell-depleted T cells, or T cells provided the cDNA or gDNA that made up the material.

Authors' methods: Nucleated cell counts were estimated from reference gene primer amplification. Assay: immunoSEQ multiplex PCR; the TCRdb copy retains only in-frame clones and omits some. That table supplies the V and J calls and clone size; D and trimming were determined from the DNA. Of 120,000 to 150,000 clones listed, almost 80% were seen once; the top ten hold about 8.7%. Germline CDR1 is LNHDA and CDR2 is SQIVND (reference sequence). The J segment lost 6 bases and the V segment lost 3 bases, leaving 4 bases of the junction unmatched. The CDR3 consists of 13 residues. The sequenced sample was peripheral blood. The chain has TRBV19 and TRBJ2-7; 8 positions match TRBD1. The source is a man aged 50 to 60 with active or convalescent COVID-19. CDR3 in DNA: TGTGCCAGTAGTATGGACAGGGTTCGCGAGCAGTACTTC. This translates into CASSMDRVREQYF.